These T cell receptor beta chains were read from a single sample in a study of blood T cells in healthy people across ages. One entry per CDR3 protein, called by TCRdb with MiXCR from the 5' RACE reads. The sample records roughly 1.7 million distinct CDR3 sequences, approximately 32% being singletons. Sequencing used blood. These receptors were obtained from a woman younger than 45 in good health. CDR3s include the opening cysteine and the closing phenylalanine or tryptophan. Fields, in order: V gene, clone size, D gene, J gene, CDR3 DNA, CDR3 protein. The D gene is left open where the match is weak. Size values are once, few and many counts, or a class for expanded clones, and some rows have none.

>TRBV7-2|few|TRBD2|TRBJ2-7
TGTGCCAGCAGCGAACTAGCGGTTGGGGGCGAGCAGTACTTC
CASSELAVGGEQYF
>TRBV25-1|few|NA|TRBJ2-5
TGTGCCAGCAGTCCCACCTTCGGCATGGGGGAAGAGACCCAGTACTTC
CASSPTFGMGEETQYF
>TRBV27|NA|NA|TRBJ1-5
TGTGCCAGCAGTTTATCAGGAAGGATGGCTCAGCCCCAGCATTTT
CASSLSGRMAQPQHF
>TRBV11-2|NA|TRBD2|TRBJ2-1
TGTGCCAGCAGCTTAAGCCTAGCGGAAGGTCCCCGCGGCCACAATGAGCAGTTCTTC
CASSLSLAEGPRGHNEQFF
>TRBV20-1|many|NA|TRBJ2-1
TGCAGTGCAGAGGAACAGGGTCCCATCTCCTACAATGAGCAGTTCTTC
CSAEEQGPISYNEQFF
>TRBV29-1|NA|TRBD1|TRBJ1-2
TGCAGCCAAGGGGACAGCCATGGCTACACCTTC
CSQGDSHGYTF
>TRBV29-1|NA|NA|TRBJ2-7
TGCAGCGTTATTTATTCCGGGACTTACTCCTACGAGCAGTACTTC
CSVIYSGTYSYEQYF
>TRBV15|NA|NA|TRBJ2-7
TGTGCCACCAGCAGAGATGGTACCAGGGAGAGTAGGTACTTC
CATSRDGTRESRYF
>TRBV28|NA|TRBD1|TRBJ2-4
TGTGCCAGCAGTCGCCCGGCAGGGGGCTTCCAGCAGTACTTC
CASSRPAGGFQQYF
>TRBV6-5|few|NA|TRBJ1-4
TGTGCTACTCAGGGGCCTGGCGAAAAACTGTTTTTT
CATQGPGEKLFF
>TRBV4-1|many|NA|TRBJ2-1
TGCGCCAGCAGCCAAGATTGGGCGGAGCAGTTCTTC
CASSQDWAEQFF
>TRBV5-1|NA|TRBD1|TRBJ2-7
TGCGCCAGCAGCTTGGGTAGGACAGGAGATTTTAGCGAGCAGTACTTC
CASSLGRTGDFSEQYF